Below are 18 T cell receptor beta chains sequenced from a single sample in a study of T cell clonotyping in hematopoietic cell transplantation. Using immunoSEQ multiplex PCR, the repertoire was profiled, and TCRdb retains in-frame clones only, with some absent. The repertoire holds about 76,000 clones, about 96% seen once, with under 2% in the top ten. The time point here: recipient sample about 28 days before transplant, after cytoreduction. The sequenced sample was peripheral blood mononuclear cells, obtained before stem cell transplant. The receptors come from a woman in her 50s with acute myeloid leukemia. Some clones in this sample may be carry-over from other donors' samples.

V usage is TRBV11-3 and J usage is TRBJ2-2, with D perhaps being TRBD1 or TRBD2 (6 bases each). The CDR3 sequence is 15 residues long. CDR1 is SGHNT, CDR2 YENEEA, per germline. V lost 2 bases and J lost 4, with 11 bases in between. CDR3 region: CASSLTGRSTGELFF. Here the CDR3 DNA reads TGTGCCAGCAGCTTAACAGGGAGGAGCACCGGGGAGCTGTTTTTT.

The CDR3 loop reads CASSEQTGGSTEAFF. DNA of the CDR3: TGCGCCAGCAGCGAACAGACAGGGGGCAGCACTGAAGCTTTCTTT. This chain links TRBV5-1 with TRBJ1-1; TRBD1 matches 10 bases. The junction had 7 bases not matched to a gene; V was cut back by 4 bases and J by 4 bases. CDR1 and CDR2 from the germline V gene are SGHRS and YFSETQ. The CDR3 totals 15 residues.

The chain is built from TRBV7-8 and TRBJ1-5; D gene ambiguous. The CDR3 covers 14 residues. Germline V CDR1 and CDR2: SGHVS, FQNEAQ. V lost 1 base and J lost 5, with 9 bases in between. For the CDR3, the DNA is TGTGCCAGCAGCTTAGAAGGTTTTGATCAGCCCCAGCATTTT. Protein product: CASSLEGFDQPQHF.

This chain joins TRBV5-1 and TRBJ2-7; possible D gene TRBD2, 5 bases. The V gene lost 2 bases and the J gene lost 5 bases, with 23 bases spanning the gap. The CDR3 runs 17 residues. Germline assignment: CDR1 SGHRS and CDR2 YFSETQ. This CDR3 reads CASSFFAWRQRAHEQYF. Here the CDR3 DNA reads TGCGCCAGCAGCTTTTTTGCATGGAGGCAGAGGGCTCACGAGCAGTACTTC.

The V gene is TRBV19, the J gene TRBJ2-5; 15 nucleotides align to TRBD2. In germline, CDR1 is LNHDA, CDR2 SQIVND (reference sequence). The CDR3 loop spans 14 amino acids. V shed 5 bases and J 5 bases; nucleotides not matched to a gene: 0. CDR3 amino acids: CASSGLAGGETQYF. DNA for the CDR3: TGTGCCAGTAGTGGACTAGCGGGGGGGGAGACCCAGTACTTC.

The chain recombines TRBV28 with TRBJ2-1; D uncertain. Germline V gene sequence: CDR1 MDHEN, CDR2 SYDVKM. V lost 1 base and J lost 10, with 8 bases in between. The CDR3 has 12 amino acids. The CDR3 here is CASSLFGVEQFF. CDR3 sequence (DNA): TGTGCCAGCAGTTTATTCGGCGTAGAGCAGTTCTTC.

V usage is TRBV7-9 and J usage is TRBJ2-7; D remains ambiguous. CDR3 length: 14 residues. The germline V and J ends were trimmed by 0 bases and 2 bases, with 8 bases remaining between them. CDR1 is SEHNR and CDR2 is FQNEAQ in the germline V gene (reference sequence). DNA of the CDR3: TGTGCCAGCAGCTTAGCTATTTTTCCCTACGAGCAGTACTTC. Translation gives CASSLAIFPYEQYF.

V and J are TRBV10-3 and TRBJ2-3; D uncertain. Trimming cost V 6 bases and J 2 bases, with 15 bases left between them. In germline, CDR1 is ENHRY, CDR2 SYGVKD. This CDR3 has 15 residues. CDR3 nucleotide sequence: TGTGCCATCAGGCCGAGCGATCGCCTCACAGATACGCAGTATTTT. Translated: CAIRPSDRLTDTQYF.

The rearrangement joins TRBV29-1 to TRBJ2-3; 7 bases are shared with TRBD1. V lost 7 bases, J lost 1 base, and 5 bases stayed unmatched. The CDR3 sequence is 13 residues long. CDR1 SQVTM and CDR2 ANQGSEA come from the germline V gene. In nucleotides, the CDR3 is TGCAGCGAAGACAGGGTGGGCACAGATACGCAGTATTTT. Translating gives CSEDRVGTDTQYF.

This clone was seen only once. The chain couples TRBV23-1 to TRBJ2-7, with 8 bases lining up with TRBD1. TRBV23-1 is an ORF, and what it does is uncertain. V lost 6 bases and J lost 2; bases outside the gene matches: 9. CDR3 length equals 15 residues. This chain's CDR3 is CASRPQRTGPYEQYF. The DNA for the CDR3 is TGCGCCAGCAGGCCTCAACGGACAGGGCCCTACGAGCAGTACTTC.

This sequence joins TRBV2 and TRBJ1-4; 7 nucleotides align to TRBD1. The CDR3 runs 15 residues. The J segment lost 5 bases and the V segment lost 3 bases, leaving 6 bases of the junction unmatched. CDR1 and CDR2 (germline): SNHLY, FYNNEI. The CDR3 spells CASSELTGRNEKLFF. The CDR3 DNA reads TGTGCCAGCAGTGAGTTGACAGGGCGAAATGAAAAACTGTTTTTT.

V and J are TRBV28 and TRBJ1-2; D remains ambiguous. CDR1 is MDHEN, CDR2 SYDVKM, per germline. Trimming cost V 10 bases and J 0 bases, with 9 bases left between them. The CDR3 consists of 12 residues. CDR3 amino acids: CATSPPNYGYTF. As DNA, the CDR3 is TGTGCCACCTCGCCCCCTAACTATGGCTACACCTTC.

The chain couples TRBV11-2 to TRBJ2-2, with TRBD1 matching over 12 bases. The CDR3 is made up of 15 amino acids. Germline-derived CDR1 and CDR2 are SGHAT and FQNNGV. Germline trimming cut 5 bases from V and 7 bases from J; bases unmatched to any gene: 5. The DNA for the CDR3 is TGTGCCAGCAGCCCTCGGGACAGGGGGCTCGGGGAGCTGTTTTTT. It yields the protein CASSPRDRGLGELFF.

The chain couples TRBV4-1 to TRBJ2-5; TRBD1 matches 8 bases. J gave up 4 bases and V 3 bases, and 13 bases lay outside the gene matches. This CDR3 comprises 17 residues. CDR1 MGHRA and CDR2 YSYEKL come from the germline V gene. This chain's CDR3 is CASSQAFGQGARETQYF. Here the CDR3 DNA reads TGCGCCAGCAGCCAGGCATTCGGCCAGGGGGCGAGAGAGACCCAGTACTTC.

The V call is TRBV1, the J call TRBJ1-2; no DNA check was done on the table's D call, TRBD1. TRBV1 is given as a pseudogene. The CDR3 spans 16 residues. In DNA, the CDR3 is TGCACCAGCAGCCAAGCCAGGGGCCCACCAAACTATGGCTACACCTTC. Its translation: CTSSQARGPPNYGYTF.

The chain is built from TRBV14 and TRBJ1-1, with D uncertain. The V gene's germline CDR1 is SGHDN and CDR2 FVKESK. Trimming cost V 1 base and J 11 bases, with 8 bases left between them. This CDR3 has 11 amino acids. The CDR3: CASSQAGVAFF. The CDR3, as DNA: TGTGCCAGCAGCCAAGCGGGTGTTGCTTTCTTT.

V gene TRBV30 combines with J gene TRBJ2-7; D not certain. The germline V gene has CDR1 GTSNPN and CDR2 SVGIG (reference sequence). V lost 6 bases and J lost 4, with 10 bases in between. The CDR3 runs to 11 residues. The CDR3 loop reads CACGTLYEQYF. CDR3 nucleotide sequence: TGTGCCTGCGGCACACTTTACGAGCAGTACTTC.

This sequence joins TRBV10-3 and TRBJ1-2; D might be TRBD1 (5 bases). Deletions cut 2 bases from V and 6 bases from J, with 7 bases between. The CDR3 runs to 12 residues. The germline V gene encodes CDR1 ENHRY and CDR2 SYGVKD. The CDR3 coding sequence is TGTGCCATCAGTGAGGGGGGGGATGGCTACACCTTC. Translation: CAISEGGDGYTF.